The subject of this entry is one T cell receptor beta chain. This sample is part of a study of blood T cell repertoires in COVID-19. Study details: Some COVID-19 samples were acute and others convalescent; all came from the United States, Italy and Spain. T cells, B-cell-depleted T cells, or PBMCs supplied cDNA or gDNA.

The CDR3 is 13 residues long. CDR1 is SGHAT and CDR2 is FQNNGV in the germline V gene. V was shortened by 5 bases and J by 3 bases, with 5 bases between the two germline ends. Cohort 3 recovery required two negative PCRs, clearance, or symptom resolution. Per the original data handling: It was from reference gene primer amplification that nucleated cell counts were estimated. Method: immunoSEQ multiplex PCR; TCRdb's copy keeps in-frame clones and lacks some. V, J and clone size derive from that table, while D and trimming were established from the DNA sequence. The sample shows about 250,000 clones, 75% to 95% of them seen only once.

The genes are TRBV11-2 and TRBJ1-6; D unresolved. The receptor's source is a woman younger than 35 who had recovered from COVID-19. Sequenced input: PBMCs or T cells enriched from blood (not recorded which). The CDR3 region is CASSADYNSPLHF. CDR3 bases: TGTGCCAGCAGCGCGGACTATAATTCACCCCTCCACTTT.